Listed below are T cell receptor beta chains from one sample, sequenced in a study of T cells in Graves' hyperthyroidism and ophthalmopathy. TCRdb fed the multiplex PCR reads into MiXCR, producing one record per CDR3 protein. Counted here are around 500,000 distinct CDR3 sequences, under 15% occurring once; the ten biggest clones make up under 20%. Sequencing was carried out using blood. Source of these receptors: a woman aged 18-29 years with Graves' hyperthyroidism. Each CDR3 is given with its conserved first and last residue. The D gene is left open where the match is weak. Size is omitted from some rows. Given values are once, few, many or a class for expanded clones.

CDR3aa	CDR3nt	d_gene	v_gene	j_gene	abundance
CATSESDSRLSYNEQFF	TGTGCCACCAGTGAGTCCGACAGCCGTCTCTCCTACAATGAGCAGTTCTTC	.	TRBV24-1	TRBJ2-1	few
CASSYNSGLKRNEQFF	TGTGCCAGCAGTTATAATTCGGGACTCAAGAGGAATGAGCAGTTCTTC	.	TRBV27	TRBJ2-1	many
CASGDRHYNEQFF	TGTGCCAGCGGGGACAGACACTACAATGAGCAGTTCTTC	TRBD1	TRBV11-2	TRBJ2-1	many
CASRRDHGQPQHF	TGTGCCAGCAGGAGGGACCACGGTCAGCCCCAGCATTTT	.	TRBV2	TRBJ1-5	many
CASSPGHSRSYNEQFF	TGTGCCAGCAGCCCCGGACACTCCCGCTCCTACAATGAGCAGTTCTTC	.	TRBV7-2	TRBJ2-1	many
CASSPSANTEAFF	TGTGCCAGCAGCCCCTCGGCGAACACTGAAGCTTTCTTT	.	TRBV12-3/TRBV12-4	TRBJ1-1	many
CAISESDRDFTEAFF	TGTGCCATCAGTGAGTCAGACAGGGATTTTACTGAAGCTTTCTTT	TRBD1	TRBV10-3	TRBJ1-1	many
CARRWQNPSGNTIYF	TGTGCCAGGAGGTGGCAGAACCCCTCTGGAAACACCATATATTTT	.	TRBV19	TRBJ1-3	few
CASSQELLGYNEQFF	TGTGCCAGCAGCCAAGAACTGCTCGGTTACAATGAGCAGTTCTTC	.	TRBV3-1	TRBJ2-1	many
CSVITGIGLGGYTF	TGCAGCGTGATTACAGGGATAGGTCTCGGGGGCTACACCTTC	.	TRBV29-1	TRBJ1-2	few
CASSTPGRPYEQYF	TGTGCCAGCAGTACCCCGGGACGGCCCTACGAGCAGTACTTC	.	TRBV6-2/TRBV6-3	TRBJ2-7	few
CATTSGPNNEQFF	TGTGCCACCACTAGCGGACCAAACAATGAGCAGTTCTTC	TRBD2	TRBV24-1	TRBJ2-1	many
CASSLVGDYNNEQFF	TGTGCCAGCAGCTTAGTGGGGGACTACAACAATGAGCAGTTCTTC	TRBD2	TRBV7-6	TRBJ2-1	many
CATSFSGPPGNQPQHF	TGTGCCACCAGTTTTTCGGGACCGCCGGGCAATCAGCCCCAGCATTTT	.	TRBV24-1	TRBJ1-5	.
CASSSSSQITQYF	TGTGCCAGCAGTTCCTCATCGCAAATCACGCAGTATTTT	.	TRBV27	TRBJ2-3	many
CASSRRSGTDGEAFF	TGTGCCAGCAGCCGTAGAAGCGGGACAGACGGTGAAGCTTTCTTT	TRBD1	TRBV9	TRBJ1-1	.
CASSLPGAGNEQFF	TGTGCCAGCAGCTTGCCGGGAGCTGGGAATGAGCAGTTCTTC	.	TRBV7-9	TRBJ2-1	many
CASSLERSSYEQYF	TGTGCCAGCAGCCTCGAACGGAGCTCCTACGAGCAGTACTTC	.	TRBV3-1	TRBJ2-7	many
CASSKYSGANVLTF	TGTGCCAGCAGCAAATACTCTGGGGCCAACGTCCTGACTTTC	.	TRBV5-6	TRBJ2-6	many
CASSFRGYQPQHF	TGTGCCAGCAGTTTCCGGGGCTATCAGCCCCAGCATTTT	.	TRBV27	TRBJ1-5	.
CASSSLVAGGREQYF	TGTGCCAGCAGCTCACTGGTAGCGGGAGGGAGGGAGCAGTACTTC	TRBD2	TRBV7-9	TRBJ2-7	many
CASSEVNKALEQYF	TGTGCCAGCAGTGAAGTAAATAAGGCGTTGGAGCAGTACTTC	.	TRBV6-1	TRBJ2-7	many
CSAQGGLAGVTGELFF	TGCAGTGCCCAGGGAGGGCTAGCGGGAGTAACAGGGGAGCTGTTTTTT	TRBD2	TRBV20-1	TRBJ2-2	many
CASSLGPSGSGNTIYF	TGTGCCAGTAGCCTCGGTCCCTCCGGCTCTGGAAACACCATATATTTT	.	TRBV19	TRBJ1-3	many
CASSLAGGVGEKLFF	TGCGCCAGCAGCTTGGCAGGGGGAGTAGGTGAAAAACTGTTTTTT	TRBD1	TRBV5-1	TRBJ1-4	few
CASSHPSDTQYF	TGTGCCAGCAGTCACCCGAGCGATACGCAGTATTTT	.	TRBV12-3/TRBV12-4	TRBJ2-3	few
CASSFMSGVTNEKLFF	TGCGCCAGCAGCTTTATGTCGGGAGTGACTAATGAAAAACTGTTTTTT	.	TRBV5-1	TRBJ1-4	many
CASSLTGQDNSPLHF	TGTGCCAGCAGCCTCACGGGACAGGATAATTCACCCCTCCACTTT	TRBD1	TRBV11-2	TRBJ1-6	many
CASSLVQGVRFAEAFF	TGTGCCAGCAGCTTAGTCCAGGGGGTAAGGTTTGCTGAAGCTTTCTTT	TRBD1	TRBV7-2	TRBJ1-1	few
CASSFQGTSNQPQHF	TGTGCCAGCAGTTTCCAGGGCACCAGCAATCAGCCCCAGCATTTT	.	TRBV27	TRBJ1-5	many
CASSYFEGGHSPLHF	TGTGCCAGCAGTTACTTCGAGGGAGGCCACTCACCCCTCCACTTT	.	TRBV6-5	TRBJ1-6	few
CAIRDRSSYNEQFF	TGTGCCATTAGAGACAGGTCCTCATACAATGAGCAGTTCTTC	.	TRBV10-3	TRBJ2-1	.
CASSLLDPTDTQYF	TGTGCCAGCAGTCTCCTGGATCCCACAGATACGCAGTATTTT	.	TRBV28	TRBJ2-3	.
CATSDLGQSYEQYF	TGTGCCACCAGTGATTTAGGACAATCCTACGAGCAGTACTTC	.	TRBV24-1	TRBJ2-7	many
CASTDKSSYNEQFF	TGTGCCAGCACGGACAAAAGCTCCTACAATGAGCAGTTCTTC	.	TRBV6-2/TRBV6-3	TRBJ2-1	many
CASSLDAGEGEQYF	TGCGCCAGCAGCTTGGATGCAGGGGAAGGCGAGCAGTACTTC	.	TRBV5-1	TRBJ2-7	many
CSVFSGGDNEQFF	TGCAGCGTTTTTTCTGGTGGGGACAATGAGCAGTTCTTC	.	TRBV29-1	TRBJ2-1	.
CASSQSLAGNEQFF	TGTGCCAGCAGCCAGTCACTAGCGGGAAATGAGCAGTTCTTC	TRBD2	TRBV3-1	TRBJ2-1	.
CASSLSASSYNEQFF	TGTGCCAGCAGCTTATCCGCGAGCTCCTACAATGAGCAGTTCTTC	.	TRBV7-2	TRBJ2-1	many
CASSLPGNFNEQFF	TGTGCCAGCAGCCTCCCAGGTAACTTCAATGAGCAGTTCTTC	.	TRBV28	TRBJ2-1	.
CASSLTWPGDTQYF	TGTGCTAGCAGCTTGACCTGGCCCGGAGATACGCAGTATTTT	.	TRBV7-7	TRBJ2-3	few
CASSRAGANVLTF	TGTGCCAGTAGTCGAGCTGGGGCCAACGTCCTGACTTTC	.	TRBV19	TRBJ2-6	many
CATSMLSGSTDTQYF	TGTGCCACCAGCATGTTAAGCGGGAGCACAGATACGCAGTATTTT	.	TRBV15	TRBJ2-3	many
CATTDGSYEQYF	TGTGCCACTACGGACGGATCCTACGAGCAGTACTTC	.	TRBV7-9	TRBJ2-7	.
CASSLWGRTNEKLFF	TGTGCCAGCAGTTTGTGGGGGCGCACTAATGAAAAACTGTTTTTT	.	TRBV27	TRBJ1-4	.
CASSFGSGLTDTQYF	TGCGCCAGCAGCTTTGGTAGCGGGCTCACAGATACGCAGTATTTT	TRBD2	TRBV5-1	TRBJ2-3	.
CASSYGFGSYGYTF	TGTGCCAGCAGTTATGGATTTGGATCTTATGGCTACACCTTC	.	TRBV6-5	TRBJ1-2	.
CAWSVVGGYTF	TGTGCCTGGAGTGTAGTGGGTGGCTACACCTTC	.	TRBV30	TRBJ1-2	many
CASSLSGTYTEAFF	TGTGCCAGCAGTTTATCGGGGACCTACACTGAAGCTTTCTTT	.	TRBV28	TRBJ1-1	many
CSARVPGLGDYGYTF	TGCAGTGCTAGGGTCCCCGGCCTAGGGGACTATGGCTACACCTTC	.	TRBV20-1	TRBJ1-2	many
CASSLEAVGGETQYF	TGTGCCAGCAGCTTAGAGGCGGTTGGGGGAGAGACCCAGTACTTC	.	TRBV7-9	TRBJ2-5	many
CASSITRLRGYTF	TGTGCCAGCAGTATAACCCGACTGAGGGGCTACACCTTC	.	TRBV12-3/TRBV12-4	TRBJ1-2	many
CASSTPSGSYNEQFF	TGTGCCAGCAGTACACCTAGCGGGAGTTACAATGAGCAGTTCTTC	TRBD2	TRBV6-1	TRBJ2-1	many
CASSPGTTYEQYF	TGTGCCAGCAGTCCCGGGACTACCTACGAGCAGTACTTC	TRBD2	TRBV12-3/TRBV12-4	TRBJ2-7	many
CATSGGDRGYNNEQFF	TGTGCCACCAGTGGGGGGGACAGGGGGTACAACAATGAGCAGTTCTTC	TRBD1	TRBV24-1	TRBJ2-1	.